The source of this TCR beta chain is a study of blood T cell repertoires in COVID-19. For the study at large: T cells, B-cell-depleted T cells, or PBMCs supplied cDNA or gDNA.

TCRdb's copy holds only in-frame clones and misses some; the assay was immunoSEQ multiplex PCR. The sample holds 320,000 or so clones, roughly 89% seen once. Recruitment covered over 20 US areas and drew participants whose ages spanned roughly 18 to 89 years. Participant reports of clinical history set cohort assignment. Two negative PCRs, clearance, or symptom resolution had been documented for recovered Cohort 3 donors. CDR3 length: 16 residues. Germline CDR1 is SGHNT and CDR2 is YYREEE (reference sequence). Trimming cost V 3 bases and J 0 bases, with 14 bases left between them. Sequencing used PBMCs or T cells enriched from blood (not recorded which). The TCR originated in a man between 60 and 75 years old who had recovered from COVID-19. The genes are TRBV5-4 and TRBJ2-3; D is perhaps TRBD2 (5 bases). The CDR3 region has the DNA TGTGCCAGCAGCTCCGGGGAGATCTCTAGCACAGATACGCAGTATTTT. This encodes CASSSGEISSTDTQYF.